These 19 T cell receptor beta chains originate from one sample sequenced in a study of T cell responses to AZD1222 COVID-19 vaccine. Method: immunoSEQ multiplex PCR; TCRdb's copy keeps in-frame clones and lacks some. The table shows about 170,000 clones, with about 92% occurring only once. The sample was peripheral blood, taken on day 0 of AZD1222 vaccination. Source of these receptors: an adult in good health.

The chain recombines TRBV5-1 with TRBJ2-5; 9 nucleotides align to TRBD1. CDR3 length: 15 amino acids. The V gene's germline CDR1 is SGHRS and CDR2 YFSETQ. Trimming removed 4 bases from V and 0 bases from J; junction bases left unmatched: 4. The CDR3 protein is CASSGGQGYQETQYF. CDR3 nucleotide sequence: TGCGCCAGCAGCGGAGGACAGGGGTACCAAGAGACCCAGTACTTC.

This clone was counted a few times. This chain connects TRBV5-1 to TRBJ1-6, with D maybe TRBD1 (6 bases). V dropped 0 bases and J dropped 7 bases, with 14 bases sitting between them. The length of the CDR3 is 16 residues. Germline V gene data show CDR1 as SGHRS and CDR2 as YFSETQ. CDR3: CASSLDVQGGNSPLHF. CDR3 nucleotides: TGCGCCAGCAGCTTGGATGTACAGGGTGGAAATTCACCCCTCCACTTT. Looking up the rest from reference TRBV5-1 and TRBJ1-6 gives the full variable domain: KAGVTQTPRYLIKTRGQQVTLSCSPISGHRSVSWYQQTPGQGLQFLFEYFSETQRNKGNFPGRFSGRQFSNSRSEMNVSTLELGDSALYLCASSLDVQGGNSPLHFGNGTRLTVT.

The V call is TRBV7-9, the J call TRBJ2-3, with 7 bases identical to TRBD1. J was trimmed by 1 base and V by 5 bases; bases with no gene match: 6. The CDR3 covers 15 residues. CDR1 is SEHNR, CDR2 FQNEAQ, per germline (reference sequence). CDR3 bases: TGTGCCAGCAGCCCACAGGGGATGGGCACAGATACGCAGTATTTT. It is translated as CASSPQGMGTDTQYF.

This clone was counted once. J is TRBJ2-7 and V is TRBV27; TRBD1 matches 8 bases. The CDR3 spans 14 residues. Per germline, CDR1 MNHEY and CDR2 SMNVEV (reference sequence). J was trimmed by 2 bases and V by 4 bases; bases with no gene match: 4. This chain's CDR3 is CASSSGRGPYEQYF. The DNA of the CDR3 is TGTGCCAGCAGTTCGGGCAGGGGGCCCTACGAGCAGTACTTC.

V usage is TRBV29-1 and J usage is TRBJ2-1; D is perhaps TRBD1 or TRBD2 (5 bases each). The CDR3 sequence is 13 residues long. Looked up from germline, CDR1 is SQVTM and CDR2 is ANQGSEA. The ends were cut back, 4 bases at V and 6 bases at J, with 13 bases in the middle. CDR3 region: CSVAGPYSNEQFF. CDR3 nucleotides: TGCAGCGTTGCGGGGCCTTATAGCAATGAGCAGTTCTTC.

The chain links TRBV6-5 to TRBJ1-1, with a possible D match to TRBD1 (6 bases). V lost 10 bases to trimming and J lost 5 bases, with 14 bases between them. This CDR3 is built from 12 residues. From germline, CDR1 is MNHEY and CDR2 SVGAGI. The CDR3 loop is CATGGRRTEAFF. The CDR3 nucleotides are TGTGCCACCGGGGGCAGGAGGACTGAAGCTTTCTTT.

V usage is TRBV9 and J usage is TRBJ1-6, with a tentative D call TRBD1 (5 bases). CDR1 and CDR2 (germline): SGDLS, YYNGEE. With 1 base removed from V and 9 bases from J, the gap between germline ends came to 20 bases. The CDR3 runs 17 residues. The chain's CDR3 is CASSVWSGGTVGSPLHF. The CDR3 DNA reads as TGTGCCAGCAGCGTATGGTCGGGGGGGACCGTCGGTTCACCCCTCCACTTT.

This sequence joins TRBV7-2 and TRBJ2-5; D unclear. Germline V gives CDR1 SGHTA, CDR2 FQGNSA. Trimming removed 4 bases from V and 2 bases from J, with 14 bases in between. The CDR3 has 15 residues. The CDR3 nucleotides read TGTGCCAGCAGCTATTGGGCGGCGGCTCAAGAGACCCAGTACTTC. This codes for CASSYWAAAQETQYF.

The chain recombines TRBV25-1 with TRBJ2-2; 8 bases are a match to TRBD1. With 5 bases clipped from V and 3 bases from J, the junction kept 5 bases outside the gene matches. Per germline, CDR1 MGHDK and CDR2 SYGVNS. There are 15 residues in the CDR3. Written as DNA, the CDR3 is TGTGCCAGCAGTACCCGGGACAGGTACACCGGGGAGCTGTTTTTT. Translating it yields CASSTRDRYTGELFF. Based on the CDR3 plus reference TRBV25-1 and TRBJ2-2, the full variable domain is EADIYQTPRYLVIGTGKKITLECSQTMGHDKMYWYQQDPGMELHLIHYSYGVNSTEKGDLSSESTVSRIRTEHFPLTLESARPSHTSQYLCASSTRDRYTGELFFGEGSRLTVL.

V is TRBV14 and J is TRBJ1-1; perhaps TRBD1 as D (6 bases). V shed 2 bases and J shed 5 bases, with 15 bases lying between them. The CDR3 is 15 amino acids. Germline CDR1 is SGHDN and CDR2 is FVKESK. The CDR3 sequence: CASSQRGQGLTEAFF. For the CDR3, the DNA is TGTGCCAGCAGCCAAAGAGGGCAGGGGCTTACTGAAGCTTTCTTT.

The CDR3 bases are TGTGCCAGCAGTGAAGCACAGGATCCCTACGAGCAGTACTTC. Translation: CASSEAQDPYEQYF. V gene TRBV6-1 combines with J gene TRBJ2-7, with D perhaps TRBD1 (5 bases). The CDR3 consists of 14 residues. The V and J ends lost 0 bases and 2 bases respectively, with 8 bases between them. Per the germline V gene, CDR1 is MNHNS and CDR2 is SASEGT.

The genes are TRBV5-1 and TRBJ1-4; D possibly corresponds to TRBD1 (5 bases). Per germline, CDR1 SGHRS and CDR2 YFSETQ. The CDR3 runs to 15 residues. With 1 base removed from V and 7 bases from J, the gap between germline ends came to 14 bases. As DNA, the CDR3 is TGCGCCAGCAGCTTGAAAGGGGCGCTTGGTGAAAAACTGTTTTTT. Translated, it gives CASSLKGALGEKLFF.

The chain has TRBV18 and TRBJ2-5; tentative D call: TRBD1 (7 bases). CDR1 KGHSH and CDR2 LQKENI come from the germline V gene. The CDR3 totals 14 residues. Trimming took 4 bases from V and 3 from J, leaving 12 bases between them. Written as DNA, the CDR3 is TGTGCCAGCTCACGTGCGGGGACAGAAGAGACCCAGTACTTC. Translated, it gives CASSRAGTEETQYF.

The chain employs TRBV21-1 and TRBJ1-4; the DNA was not compared with TRBD1, the D call given in the table. TRBV21-1 is a documented pseudogene. The CDR3 covers 14 residues. CDR3 nucleotides: TGTGCCAGCAGCAAACAGGGGCCGGGTGAAAAACTGTTTTTT. It specifies CASSKQGPGEKLFF.

The chain's CDR3 is CASRDSKDTGELFF. Here the CDR3 DNA reads TGTGCCAGCAGGGACTCTAAAGACACCGGGGAGCTGTTTTTT. V usage is TRBV25-1 and J usage is TRBJ2-2, with D possibly matching TRBD2 (5 bases). Trimming shortened V by 6 bases and J by 3 bases, and 11 bases separated the two germline ends. In germline, CDR1 is MGHDK, CDR2 SYGVNS. This CDR3 region has 14 residues.

This chain uses TRBV5-5 with TRBJ2-2, with D unresolved. With 4 bases removed from V and 6 bases from J, the gap between germline ends came to 13 bases. Germline V gene lookup returns CDR1 SGHKS and CDR2 YYEKEE (reference sequence). The CDR3 runs to 14 residues. The chain's CDR3 is CASSLVGSSGELFF. CDR3 in DNA: TGTGCCAGCAGCCTTGTAGGTTCCTCCGGGGAGCTGTTTTTT.

The chain recombines TRBV19 with TRBJ1-1; 7 nucleotides line up with TRBD1. CDR3 size: 17 residues. Trimming removed 5 bases from V and 0 bases from J; junction bases left unmatched: 12. CDR1 and CDR2 from the germline V gene are LNHDA and SQIVND (reference sequence). This CDR3 is CASSEQGPLGMNTEAFF. The DNA of the CDR3 is TGTGCCAGTAGTGAACAGGGGCCGCTGGGGATGAACACTGAAGCTTTCTTT.

CDR3 nucleotide sequence: TGTGCCAGCAGCGCAACGGAGACAGGCGGCTACACCTTC. It is translated as CASSATETGGYTF. The chain is built from TRBV6-2 or TRBV6-3 and TRBJ1-2, with D tentatively TRBD1 (6 bases). The CDR3 length is 13 residues. Trimming took 6 bases from V and 8 from J, leaving 16 bases between them. The germline V gene encodes CDR1 MNHEY and CDR2 SVGEGT.

The J gene is TRBJ1-2, the V gene TRBV5-1; D remains unclear. The V end was cut by 0 bases, the J end by 8 bases, with 11 bases between. In germline, CDR1 is SGHRS, CDR2 YFSETQ. There are 13 residues in the CDR3. CDR3: CASSLEVGRGYTF. CDR3 coding DNA: TGCGCCAGCAGCTTGGAAGTAGGACGAGGCTACACCTTC. Supplemented by reference TRBV5-1 and TRBJ1-2, the full variable domain reads KAGVTQTPRYLIKTRGQQVTLSCSPISGHRSVSWYQQTPGQGLQFLFEYFSETQRNKGNFPGRFSGRQFSNSRSEMNVSTLELGDSALYLCASSLEVGRGYTFGSGTRLTVV.